This T cell receptor (beta chain) emerged from a study of cytomegalovirus exposure and HLA in healthy donors. This CDR3 has 14 amino acids. CDR1 is SGHRS and CDR2 is YFSETQ in the germline V gene. V lost 0 bases to trimming and J lost 4 bases, with 11 bases between them. Clones were sequenced by immunoSEQ multiplex PCR, and TCRdb holds only the in-frame ones, with some missing. Among around 73,000 clones listed, around nine tenths were seen once. The rearrangement joins TRBV5-1 to TRBJ2-7, with D perhaps TRBD1 (6 bases). This sequence was found in a woman younger than 35 in good health and CMV-seropositive. The sample comprised PBMCs. For the CDR3, the DNA is TGCGCCAGCAGCTTGGACAGGGAATTGTACGAGCAGTACTTC. It codes for CASSLDRELYEQYF.